This T cell receptor (beta chain) was sequenced for a study of CD8 T cells in Susac syndrome. The multiple sclerosis control group was made up of treatment-naive patients with stable or active relapsing-remitting disease. While CD8+ and CD4+ T cells were isolated negatively, TEMRA cells were enriched by FACS. As for this clonotype: The conserved phenylalanine or tryptophan normally closing the CDR3 is absent here, so this likely arose from a read error.

Germline-derived CDR1 and CDR2 are SQVTM and ANQGSEA. V shed 4 bases and J shed 5 bases, with 8 bases lying between them. The CDR3 runs 12 residues. The RNA input was roughly 0.45 to 1 ug, and it was reverse transcribed with random hexamers. TCR beta CDR3 was amplified by immunoSEQ multiplex PCR. This amplification extended across 54 Vbeta and 13 Jbeta segments. TCRdb analysed the immunoSEQ multiplex PCR reads with MiXCR anew, one entry per CDR3 protein. The sample includes around 270,000 distinct CDR3 sequences, around 85% of them seen just once. The gene calls are TRBV29-1 and TRBJ2-2, with TRBD1 as a possible D gene (5 bases). The sample was CD8+ T cells from PBMCs. The source of this sequence is a human donor with multiple sclerosis. The DNA of the CDR3 is TGCAGCGTTGTGGCAGGGACCGGGGAGCTGTTTCTT. Amino acids: CSVVAGTGELFL.